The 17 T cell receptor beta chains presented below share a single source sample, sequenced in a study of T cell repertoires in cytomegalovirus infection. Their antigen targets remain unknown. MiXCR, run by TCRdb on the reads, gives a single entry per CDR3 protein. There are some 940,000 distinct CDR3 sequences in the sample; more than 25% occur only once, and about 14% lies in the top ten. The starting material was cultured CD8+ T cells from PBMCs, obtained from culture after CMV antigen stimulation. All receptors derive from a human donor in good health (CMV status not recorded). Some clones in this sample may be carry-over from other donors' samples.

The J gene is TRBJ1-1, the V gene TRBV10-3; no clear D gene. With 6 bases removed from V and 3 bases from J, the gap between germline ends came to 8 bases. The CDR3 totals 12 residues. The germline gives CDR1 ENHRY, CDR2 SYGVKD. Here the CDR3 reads CAIRAGYTEAFF. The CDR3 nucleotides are TGTGCCATCAGGGCGGGCTACACTGAAGCTTTCTTT.

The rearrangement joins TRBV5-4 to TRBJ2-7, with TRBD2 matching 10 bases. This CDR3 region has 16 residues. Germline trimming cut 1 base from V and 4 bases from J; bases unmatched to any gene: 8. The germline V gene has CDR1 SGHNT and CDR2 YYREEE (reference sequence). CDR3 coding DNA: TGTGCCAGCAGCTTGAACCTAGCGGGGGTAGATTACGAGCAGTACTTC. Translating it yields CASSLNLAGVDYEQYF.

CDR3 amino acids: CASSYYRDGETQYF. The CDR3 DNA sequence: TGTGCCAGCAGTTACTACAGGGACGGGGAGACCCAGTACTTC. The chain links TRBV27 to TRBJ2-5; possible D gene TRBD1, 6 bases. This CDR3 is 14 amino acids long. The V end lost 4 bases, the J end lost 5 bases, and 14 bases lay between the germline ends. CDR1 and CDR2 from the germline V gene are MNHEY and SMNVEV (reference sequence).

The CDR3 here is CASSETGGPSREQYV. CDR3 DNA sequence: TGTGCCAGCAGTGAAACGGGGGGGCCTTCGCGGGAGCAGTACGTC. V usage is TRBV2 and J usage is TRBJ2-7; 8 bases align to TRBD2. CDR1 is SNHLY, CDR2 FYNNEI, per germline. The CDR3 has 15 amino acids. Trimming removed 2 bases from V and 7 bases from J; junction bases left unmatched: 10.

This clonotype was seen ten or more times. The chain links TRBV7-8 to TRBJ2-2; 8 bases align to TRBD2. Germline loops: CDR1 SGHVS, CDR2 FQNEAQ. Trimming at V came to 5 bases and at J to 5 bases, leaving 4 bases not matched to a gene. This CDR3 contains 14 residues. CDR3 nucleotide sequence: TGTGCCAGCAGCGAGCGGGGGCCGACCGGGGAGCTGTTTTTT. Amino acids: CASSERGPTGELFF.

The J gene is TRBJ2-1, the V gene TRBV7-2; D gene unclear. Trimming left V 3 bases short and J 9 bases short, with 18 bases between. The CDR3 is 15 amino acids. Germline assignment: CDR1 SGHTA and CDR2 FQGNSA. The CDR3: CASSFRDSWAGEQFF. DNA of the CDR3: TGTGCCAGCAGCTTCCGAGATAGCTGGGCTGGTGAGCAGTTCTTC.

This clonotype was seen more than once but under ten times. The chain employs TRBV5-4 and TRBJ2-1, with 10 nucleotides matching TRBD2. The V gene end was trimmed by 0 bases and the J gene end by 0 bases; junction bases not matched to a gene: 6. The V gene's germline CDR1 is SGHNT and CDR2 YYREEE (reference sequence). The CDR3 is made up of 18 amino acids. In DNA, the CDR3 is TGTGCCAGCAGCTTGGAAGTAGCGGGGGGAGCCTCCTACAATGAGCAGTTCTTC. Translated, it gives CASSLEVAGGASYNEQFF.

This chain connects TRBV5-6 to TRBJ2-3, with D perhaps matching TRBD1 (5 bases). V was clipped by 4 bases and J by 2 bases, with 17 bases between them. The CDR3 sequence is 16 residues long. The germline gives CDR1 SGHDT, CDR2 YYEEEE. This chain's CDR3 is CASSGDAGPNTDTQYF. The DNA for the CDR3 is TGTGCCAGCAGCGGGGATGCAGGGCCAAACACAGATACGCAGTATTTT.

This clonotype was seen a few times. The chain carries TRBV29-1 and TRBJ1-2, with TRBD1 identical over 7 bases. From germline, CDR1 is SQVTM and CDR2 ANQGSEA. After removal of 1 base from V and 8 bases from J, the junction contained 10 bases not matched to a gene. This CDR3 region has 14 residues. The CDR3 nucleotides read TGCAGCGTTGAAGGAGACAGGGTTTTGAGCGGCTACACCTTC. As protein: CSVEGDRVLSGYTF. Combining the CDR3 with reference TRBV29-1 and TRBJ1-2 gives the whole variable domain SAVISQKPSRDICQRGTSLTIQCQVDSQVTMMFWYRQQPGQSLTLIATANQGSEATYESGFVIDKFPISRPNLTFSTLTVSNMSPEDSSIYLCSVEGDRVLSGYTFGSGTRLTVV.

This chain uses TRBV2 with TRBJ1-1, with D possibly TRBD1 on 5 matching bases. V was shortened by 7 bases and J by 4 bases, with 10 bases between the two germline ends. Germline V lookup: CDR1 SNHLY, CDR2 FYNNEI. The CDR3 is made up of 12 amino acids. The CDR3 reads CASTDSPTEAFF. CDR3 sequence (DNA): TGTGCCAGCACCGACAGCCCCACTGAAGCTTTCTTT.

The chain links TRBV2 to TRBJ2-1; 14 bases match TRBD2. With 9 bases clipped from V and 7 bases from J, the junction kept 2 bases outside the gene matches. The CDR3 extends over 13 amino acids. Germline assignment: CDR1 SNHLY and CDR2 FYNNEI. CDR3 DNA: TGTGCCAGAGGGACTAGCGGGGGAAATGAGCAGTTCTTC. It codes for CARGTSGGNEQFF.

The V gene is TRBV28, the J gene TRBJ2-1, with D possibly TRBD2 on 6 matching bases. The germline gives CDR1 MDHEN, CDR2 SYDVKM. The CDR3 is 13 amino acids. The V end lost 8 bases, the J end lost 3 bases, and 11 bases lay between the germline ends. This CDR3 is CASGLANYNEQFF. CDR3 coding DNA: TGTGCCAGCGGGCTAGCGAACTACAATGAGCAGTTCTTC.

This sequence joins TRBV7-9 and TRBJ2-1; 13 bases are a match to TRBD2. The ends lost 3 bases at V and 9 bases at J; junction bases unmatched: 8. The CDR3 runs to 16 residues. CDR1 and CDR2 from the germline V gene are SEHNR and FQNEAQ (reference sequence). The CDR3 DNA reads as TGTGCCAGCAGCTTGGGGGGACTAGCGGGGAACGCTGAGCAGTTCTTC. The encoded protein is CASSLGGLAGNAEQFF.

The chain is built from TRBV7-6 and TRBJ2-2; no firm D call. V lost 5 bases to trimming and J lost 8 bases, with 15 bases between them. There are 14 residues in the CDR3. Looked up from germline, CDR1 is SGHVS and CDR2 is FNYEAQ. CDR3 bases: TGTGCCAGCAGCCCCCAACGGGCTTCGGGGGAGCTGTTTTTT. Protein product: CASSPQRASGELFF. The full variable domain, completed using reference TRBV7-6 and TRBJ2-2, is GAGVSQSPRYKVTKRGQDVALRCDPISGHVSLYWYRQALGQGPEFLTYFNYEAQQDKSGLPNDRFSAERPEGSISTLTIQRTEQRDSAMYRCASSPQRASGELFFGEGSRLTVL.

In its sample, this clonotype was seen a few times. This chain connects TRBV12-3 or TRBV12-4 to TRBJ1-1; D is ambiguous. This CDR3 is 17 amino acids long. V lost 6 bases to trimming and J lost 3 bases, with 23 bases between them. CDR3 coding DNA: TGTGCCAGCAGCAACCACTCCCCTCGGACTTTGTACACTGAAGCTTTCTTT. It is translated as CASSNHSPRTLYTEAFF.

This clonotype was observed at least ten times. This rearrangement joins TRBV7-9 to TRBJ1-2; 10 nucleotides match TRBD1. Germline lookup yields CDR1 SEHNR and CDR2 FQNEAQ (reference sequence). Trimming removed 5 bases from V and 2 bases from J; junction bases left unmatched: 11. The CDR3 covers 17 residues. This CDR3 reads CASSPGDRGIYNYGYTF. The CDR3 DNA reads TGTGCCAGCAGCCCAGGGGACAGGGGAATCTACAACTATGGCTACACCTTC.

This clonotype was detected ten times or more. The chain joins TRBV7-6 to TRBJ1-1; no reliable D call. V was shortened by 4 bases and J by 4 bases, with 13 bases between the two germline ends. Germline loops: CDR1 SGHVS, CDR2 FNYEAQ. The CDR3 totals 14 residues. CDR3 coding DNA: TGTGCCAGCAGCTCCACCTTCTCTCTCACTGAAGCTTTCTTT. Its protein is CASSSTFSLTEAFF.